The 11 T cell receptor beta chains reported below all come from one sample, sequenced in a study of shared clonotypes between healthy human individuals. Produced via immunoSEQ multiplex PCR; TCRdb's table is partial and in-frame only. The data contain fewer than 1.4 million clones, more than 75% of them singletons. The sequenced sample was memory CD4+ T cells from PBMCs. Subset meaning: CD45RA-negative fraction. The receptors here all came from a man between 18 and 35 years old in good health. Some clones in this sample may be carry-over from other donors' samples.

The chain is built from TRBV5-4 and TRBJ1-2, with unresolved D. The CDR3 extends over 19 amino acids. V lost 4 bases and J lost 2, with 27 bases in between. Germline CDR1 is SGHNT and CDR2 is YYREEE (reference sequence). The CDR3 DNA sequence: TGTGCCAGCAGCCAGGCCCGCCACCGTGGACCCATTGGAAACTATGGCTACACCTTC. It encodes CASSQARHRGPIGNYGYTF. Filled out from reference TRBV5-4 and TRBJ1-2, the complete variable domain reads ETGVTQSPTHLIKTRGQQVTLRCSSQSGHNTVSWYQQALGQGPQFIFQYYREEENGRGNFPPRFSGLQFPNYSSELNVNALELDDSALYLCASSQARHRGPIGNYGYTFGSGTRLTVV.

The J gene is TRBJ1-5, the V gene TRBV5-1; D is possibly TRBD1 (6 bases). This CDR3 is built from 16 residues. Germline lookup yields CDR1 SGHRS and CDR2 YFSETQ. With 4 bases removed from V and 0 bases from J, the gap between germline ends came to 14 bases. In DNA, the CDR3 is TGCGCCAGCAGCGCACAGGGCCCGTATAGCAATCAGCCCCAGCATTTT. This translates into CASSAQGPYSNQPQHF.

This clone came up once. CDR3: CASSSRQGSHNEQFF. DNA of the CDR3: TGTGCCAGCAGCTCCAGACAGGGGTCACACAATGAGCAGTTCTTC. V usage is TRBV5-6 and J usage is TRBJ2-1, with 8 bases that match TRBD1. This CDR3 region has 15 residues. J was trimmed by 5 bases and V by 3 bases; bases with no gene match: 7. CDR1 and CDR2 from the germline V gene are SGHDT and YYEEEE.

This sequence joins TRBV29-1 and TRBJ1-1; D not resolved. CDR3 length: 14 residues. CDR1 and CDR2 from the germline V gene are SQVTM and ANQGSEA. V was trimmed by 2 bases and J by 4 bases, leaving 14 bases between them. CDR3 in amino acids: CSVEKQSGPTEAFF. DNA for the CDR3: TGCAGCGTTGAAAAGCAGTCAGGCCCCACTGAAGCTTTCTTT.

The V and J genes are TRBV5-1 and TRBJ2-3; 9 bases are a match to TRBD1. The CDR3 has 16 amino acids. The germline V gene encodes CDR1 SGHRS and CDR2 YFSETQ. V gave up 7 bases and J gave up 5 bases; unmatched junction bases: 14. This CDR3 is CASRSGRDRARDTQYF. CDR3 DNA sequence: TGCGCCAGCCGCTCCGGACGGGACAGGGCCAGAGATACGCAGTATTTT. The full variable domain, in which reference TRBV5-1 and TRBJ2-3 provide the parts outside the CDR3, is KAGVTQTPRYLIKTRGQQVTLSCSPISGHRSVSWYQQTPGQGLQFLFEYFSETQRNKGNFPGRFSGRQFSNSRSEMNVSTLELGDSALYLCASRSGRDRARDTQYFGPGTRLTVL.

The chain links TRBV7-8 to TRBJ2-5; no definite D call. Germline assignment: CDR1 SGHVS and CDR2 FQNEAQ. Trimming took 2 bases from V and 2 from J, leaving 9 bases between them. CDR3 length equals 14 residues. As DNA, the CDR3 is TGTGCCAGCAGCTTATTGTGGGCGCAAGAGACCCAGTACTTC. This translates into CASSLLWAQETQYF. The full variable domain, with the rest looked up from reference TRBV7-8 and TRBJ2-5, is GAGVSQSPRYKVAKRGQDVALRCDPISGHVSLFWYQQALGQGPEFLTYFQNEAQLDKSGLPSDRFFAERPEGSVSTLKIQRTQQEDSAVYLCASSLLWAQETQYFGPGTRLLVL.

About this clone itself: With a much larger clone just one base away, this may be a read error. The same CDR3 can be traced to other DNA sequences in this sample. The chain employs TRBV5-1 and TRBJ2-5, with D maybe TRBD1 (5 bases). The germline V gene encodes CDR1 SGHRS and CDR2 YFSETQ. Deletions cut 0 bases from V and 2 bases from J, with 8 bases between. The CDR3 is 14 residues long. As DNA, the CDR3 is TGCGCCAGCAGCTTGGGACAGCTACAAGAGACCCAGTACTTC. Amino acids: CASSLGQLQETQYF. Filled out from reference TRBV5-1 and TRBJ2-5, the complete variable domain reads KAGVTQTPRYLIKTRGQQVTLSCSPISGHRSVSWYQQTPGQGLQFLFEYFSETQRNKGNFPGRFSGRQFSNSRSEMNVSTLELGDSALYLCASSLGQLQETQYFGPGTRLLVL.

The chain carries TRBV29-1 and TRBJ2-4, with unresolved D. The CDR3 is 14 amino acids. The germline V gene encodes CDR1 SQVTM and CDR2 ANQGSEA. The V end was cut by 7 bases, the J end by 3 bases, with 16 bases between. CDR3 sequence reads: CSAVGPRGKNIQYF. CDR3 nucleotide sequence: TGCAGCGCCGTGGGCCCTCGAGGCAAAAACATTCAGTACTTC.

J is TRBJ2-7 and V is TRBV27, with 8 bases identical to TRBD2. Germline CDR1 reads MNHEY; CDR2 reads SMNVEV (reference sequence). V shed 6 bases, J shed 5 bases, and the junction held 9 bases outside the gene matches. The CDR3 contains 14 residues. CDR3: CASRPLTSVDEQYF. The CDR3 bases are TGTGCCAGCAGACCATTGACTAGCGTGGACGAGCAGTACTTC.

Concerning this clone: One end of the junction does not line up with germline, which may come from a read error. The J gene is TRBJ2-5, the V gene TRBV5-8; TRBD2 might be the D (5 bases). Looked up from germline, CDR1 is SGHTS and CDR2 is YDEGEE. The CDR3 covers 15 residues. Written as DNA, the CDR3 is TGTGCCAGCAGCCCGACTATTAGGTATACGGAGACTCAGTACTTC. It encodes CASSPTIRYTETQYF.

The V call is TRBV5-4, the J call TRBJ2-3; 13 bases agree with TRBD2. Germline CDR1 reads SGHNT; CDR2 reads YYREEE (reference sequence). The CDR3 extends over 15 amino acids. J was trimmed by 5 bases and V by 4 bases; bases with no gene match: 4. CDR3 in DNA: TGTGCCAGCAGCACGGGACTAGCGGGGATAGATACGCAGTATTTT. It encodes CASSTGLAGIDTQYF. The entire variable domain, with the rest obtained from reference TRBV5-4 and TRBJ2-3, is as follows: ETGVTQSPTHLIKTRGQQVTLRCSSQSGHNTVSWYQQALGQGPQFIFQYYREEENGRGNFPPRFSGLQFPNYSSELNVNALELDDSALYLCASSTGLAGIDTQYFGPGTRLTVL.